What follows are 20 T cell receptor beta chains derived from one specimen sequenced in a study of blood T cell repertoires in COVID-19. Assay used: immunoSEQ multiplex PCR; TCRdb lists only in-frame clones, some missing. Among about 140,000 clones listed, roughly 88% were seen once. Sequences were obtained from peripheral blood. The receptor set was obtained from a man aged 55-75 years with active or convalescent COVID-19.

This clone was picked up a small number of times. The gene calls are TRBV11-3 and TRBJ2-7; D perhaps matches TRBD1 (5 bases). V was cut by 5 bases and J by 6 bases, with 20 bases left in between. Germline V lookup: CDR1 SGHNT, CDR2 YENEEA. This CDR3 has 15 residues. DNA for the CDR3: TGTGCCAGCAGCCGGAATCAAGGGGCCGGCTCCGAGCAGTACTTC. Translating it yields CASSRNQGAGSEQYF.

The chain employs TRBV27 and TRBJ2-6, with a possible D match to TRBD1 (5 bases). There are 15 residues in the CDR3. V lost 4 bases to trimming and J lost 5 bases, with 12 bases between them. Germline CDR1 and CDR2: MNHEY and SMNVEV (reference sequence). This chain's CDR3 is CASSSRVQRANVLTF. CDR3 sequence (DNA): TGTGCCAGCAGTTCCAGGGTACAGAGGGCCAACGTCCTGACTTTC.

This rearrangement joins TRBV11-2 to TRBJ2-7; D unresolved. V was pared by 5 bases and J by 6 bases, with 17 bases between. The CDR3 is made up of 14 amino acids. Germline V gene data show CDR1 as SGHAT and CDR2 as FQNNGV. CDR3 protein: CASSLVQQRSEQYF. DNA of the CDR3: TGTGCCAGCAGCCTTGTACAGCAAAGAAGCGAGCAGTACTTC.

This chain links TRBV7-3 with TRBJ2-5, with D maybe TRBD2 (5 bases). V was pared by 5 bases and J by 5 bases, with 15 bases between. Germline CDR1 and CDR2: SGHTA and FQGTGA. The CDR3 totals 14 residues. CDR3 in amino acids: CASSPEAGRETQYF. As DNA, the CDR3 is TGTGCCAGCAGCCCAGAGGCGGGCCGGGAGACCCAGTACTTC. Filled out from reference TRBV7-3 and TRBJ2-5, the complete variable domain reads GAGVSQTPSNKVTEKGKYVELRCDPISGHTALYWYRQSLGQGPEFLIYFQGTGAADDSGLPNDRFFAVRPEGSVSTLKIQRTERGDSAVYLCASSPEAGRETQYFGPGTRLLVL.

The rearrangement links TRBV18 to TRBJ2-5; 9 positions match TRBD2. CDR3 length: 15 amino acids. V was clipped by 6 bases and J by 5 bases; unmatched bases: 10. Looked up from germline, CDR1 is KGHSH and CDR2 is LQKENI. The CDR3 is CASSPGLAGRETQYF. In DNA, the CDR3 is TGTGCCAGCTCGCCGGGACTAGCCGGCAGGGAGACCCAGTACTTC.

The genes are TRBV7-3 and TRBJ2-5; D is unclear. Deletions cut 5 bases from V and 0 bases from J, with 7 bases between. Germline-derived CDR1 and CDR2 are SGHTA and FQGTGA. The CDR3 has 13 amino acids. DNA for the CDR3: TGTGCCAGCAGCCCGACATACCAAGAGACCCAGTACTTC. This encodes CASSPTYQETQYF.

This chain uses TRBV5-1 with TRBJ2-1, with 8 bases lining up with TRBD2. Germline V gene lookup returns CDR1 SGHRS and CDR2 YFSETQ. This CDR3 has 16 amino acids. With V trimmed by 4 bases and J by 2 bases, 8 bases remained unmatched. CDR3 protein: CASSQTLAEPYNEQFF. The DNA of the CDR3 is TGCGCCAGCAGCCAAACACTAGCGGAACCCTACAATGAGCAGTTCTTC.

This chain connects TRBV9 to TRBJ2-3, with D perhaps matching TRBD2 (6 bases). Germline V lookup: CDR1 SGDLS, CDR2 YYNGEE. V lost 0 bases, J lost 1 base, and 9 bases lay in between. The CDR3 covers 15 residues. The CDR3 spells CASSVDSGRTDTQYF. In DNA form, the CDR3 reads TGTGCCAGCAGCGTAGATAGCGGCCGCACAGATACGCAGTATTTT.

This chain links TRBV27 with TRBJ2-7, with 13 nucleotides matching TRBD2. CDR3 length: 18 amino acids. With V trimmed by 2 bases and J by 2 bases, 9 bases remained unmatched. The germline CDR1 and CDR2 sequences are MNHEY and SMNVEV (reference sequence). This CDR3 reads CASSLRLAGGQHTYEQYF. CDR3 DNA sequence: TGTGCCAGCAGTTTACGACTAGCGGGAGGCCAACATACCTACGAGCAGTACTTC.

The genes are TRBV7-9 and TRBJ2-5, with 7 positions matching TRBD2. The CDR3 sequence is 15 residues long. With V trimmed by 0 bases and J by 6 bases, 7 bases remained unmatched. Germline V lookup: CDR1 SEHNR, CDR2 FQNEAQ (reference sequence). The CDR3 spells CASSLATGGTQTQYF. In DNA form, the CDR3 reads TGTGCCAGCAGCTTAGCAACGGGGGGTACGCAGACCCAGTACTTC.

The rearrangement links TRBV7-9 to TRBJ1-1; D remains ambiguous. Between the trimmed V and J ends, which lost 1 base and 5 bases, there was a span of 11 bases. Germline V gene sequence: CDR1 SEHNR, CDR2 FQNEAQ (reference sequence). The length of the CDR3 is 14 residues. The CDR3 DNA is TGTGCCAGCAGCTTAGTAGAGGCCCCAACTGAAGCTTTCTTT. Protein: CASSLVEAPTEAFF.

J is TRBJ2-3 and V is TRBV15; possibly TRBD2 for D (5 bases). V was trimmed by 3 bases and J by 3 bases, leaving 16 bases between them. CDR3 size: 16 residues. Germline CDR1 LNHNV, CDR2 YYDKDF (reference sequence). The CDR3: CATSRGEWTPTDTQYF. The CDR3 region has the DNA TGTGCCACCAGCAGGGGAGAGTGGACCCCAACAGATACGCAGTATTTT.

The chain joins TRBV9 to TRBJ1-4, with TRBD1 matching 12 bases. The CDR3 covers 17 residues. V dropped 2 bases and J dropped 0; count of bases not matched to a gene: 2. Looked up from germline, CDR1 is SGDLS and CDR2 is YYNGEE. CDR3 coding DNA: TGTGCCAGCAGCGTGGGACAGGGGGCGTCAACTAATGAAAAACTGTTTTTT. Amino acid sequence: CASSVGQGASTNEKLFF.

The chain couples TRBV3-1 (or the pseudogene TRBV3-2) to TRBJ2-7, with D perhaps TRBD2 (6 bases). The CDR3 extends over 14 amino acids. Trimming pared 1 base from V and 4 bases from J, leaving 11 bases between. CDR1 and CDR2 from the germline V gene are LGHDT and YNNKEL (reference sequence). This CDR3 is CASSQVVGGYEQYF. CDR3 nucleotides: TGTGCCAGCAGCCAAGTGGTTGGGGGGTACGAGCAGTACTTC.

The chain joins TRBV11-2 to TRBJ2-2, with 11 bases matching TRBD2. The V gene end was trimmed by 5 bases and the J gene end by 5 bases; junction bases not matched to a gene: 10. Germline V gives CDR1 SGHAT, CDR2 FQNNGV. The length of the CDR3 is 17 residues. The CDR3 region has the DNA TGTGCCAGCAGCCTGAGGACTAGCGGGCTGAAGACCGGGGAGCTGTTTTTT. Amino acid sequence: CASSLRTSGLKTGELFF.

The gene calls are TRBV30 and TRBJ2-4; 7 bases are shared with TRBD2. After removal of 2 bases from V and 8 bases from J, the junction contained 3 bases not matched to a gene. CDR3 size: 12 residues. Germline assignment: CDR1 GTSNPN and CDR2 SVGIG (reference sequence). The chain's CDR3 is CAWSPRGDIQYF. The CDR3 nucleotides are TGTGCCTGGAGTCCACGGGGGGACATTCAGTACTTC.

The chain couples TRBV6-5 to TRBJ1-2, with D unclear. The V end lost 6 bases, the J end lost 2 bases, and 13 bases lay between the germline ends. This CDR3 is 14 amino acids long. In germline, CDR1 is MNHEY, CDR2 SVGAGI. The CDR3 protein is CASSPDGGNYGYTF. The CDR3 coding sequence is TGTGCCAGCAGCCCCGATGGAGGGAACTATGGCTACACCTTC.

J is TRBJ2-7 and V is TRBV19; TRBD1 agrees at 8 bases. The germline V gene has CDR1 LNHDA and CDR2 SQIVND (reference sequence). V shed 3 bases and J 3 bases; nucleotides not matched to a gene: 7. The CDR3 contains 15 residues. CDR3 region: CASSIFRGLLYEQYF. In DNA, the CDR3 is TGTGCCAGTAGTATCTTCAGGGGGCTACTCTACGAGCAGTACTTC.

This sequence joins TRBV18 and TRBJ2-2, with 11 bases identical to TRBD2. The CDR3 is 16 residues long. V lost 6 bases to trimming and J lost 5 bases; unmatched junction nucleotides: 8. Per the germline V gene, CDR1 is KGHSH and CDR2 is LQKENI. CDR3 residues: CASSSGTSGRTGELFF. CDR3 coding DNA: TGTGCCAGCTCGTCCGGGACTAGCGGCAGAACCGGGGAGCTGTTTTTT.

V and J are TRBV18 and TRBJ1-1, with D perhaps TRBD1 (6 bases). The length of the CDR3 is 13 residues. V gave up 4 bases and J gave up 11 bases, with 17 bases separating them. Germline CDR1 is KGHSH and CDR2 is LQKENI. CDR3 residues: CASSLQGRNVAFF. In DNA, the CDR3 is TGTGCCAGCTCACTACAGGGTCGCAACGTCGCTTTCTTT.